The next 3 T cell receptor beta chains were all read from a single sample in a study of blood T cell repertoires in COVID-19 (dated by TCRdb to about 2020). Libraries were prepared through the immunoSEQ multiplex PCR assay. TCRdb mirrors the immuneACCESS table, restricted to in-frame sequences. Some clones are absent from its copies; in checked studies, under half trace to an unresolved V gene, and the reason for the others is unknown. In this sample the table shows about 120,000 clones, approximately 89% of which occur a single time. Together, the top ten hold just over 5.5% of the sample. Sequencing used peripheral blood. The receptors derive from a woman in her sixties with COVID-19, enrolled during active disease.

V and J are TRBV27 and TRBJ2-1; D might be TRBD1 (7 bases). V was shortened by 1 base and J by 5 bases, with 15 bases between the two germline ends. Germline V gives CDR1 MNHEY, CDR2 SMNVEV (reference sequence). This CDR3 region has 16 residues. CDR3 coding DNA: TGTGCCAGCAGTTTATATGGAGGGGGCAGGGACAATGAGCAGTTCTTC. Amino acids: CASSLYGGGRDNEQFF.

This clone was counted a few times. V and J are TRBV3-1 (or the pseudogene TRBV3-2) and TRBJ1-4; the match to TRBD1 covers 8 bases. From germline, CDR1 is LGHDT and CDR2 YNNKEL (reference sequence). The CDR3 totals 18 residues. Unmatched junction bases numbered 13, after V lost 4 bases and J lost 3 bases. The CDR3, as DNA: TGTGCCAGCAGCCTTTATCAGGACAGGGCGGGGGCTAATGAAAAACTGTTTTTT. Translation: CASSLYQDRAGANEKLFF.

The chain is built from TRBV29-1 and TRBJ2-3; TRBD1 agrees at 9 bases. Trimming cost V 2 bases and J 8 bases; bases outside gene matches: 14. CDR1 SQVTM and CDR2 ANQGSEA come from the germline V gene. This CDR3 has 16 amino acids. This CDR3 reads CSVEKIRDRVGGTQYF. CDR3 nucleotides: TGCAGCGTTGAAAAGATCCGGGACAGGGTGGGGGGTACGCAGTATTTT.